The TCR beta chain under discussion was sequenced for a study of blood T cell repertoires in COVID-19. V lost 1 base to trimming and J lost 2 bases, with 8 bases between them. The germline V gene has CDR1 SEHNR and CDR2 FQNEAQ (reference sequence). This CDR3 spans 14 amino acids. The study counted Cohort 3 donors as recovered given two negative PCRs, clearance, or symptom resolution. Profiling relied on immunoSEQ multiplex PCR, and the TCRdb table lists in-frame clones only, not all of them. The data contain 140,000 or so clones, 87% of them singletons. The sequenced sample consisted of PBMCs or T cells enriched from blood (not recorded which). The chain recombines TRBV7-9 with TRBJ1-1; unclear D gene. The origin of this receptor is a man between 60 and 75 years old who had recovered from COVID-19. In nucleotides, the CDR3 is TGTGCCAGCAGCTTAGTATCGGGAAACACTGAAGCTTTCTTT. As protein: CASSLVSGNTEAFF.